This T cell receptor (beta chain) was captured in a study of blood T cell repertoires in COVID-19. On the study more broadly: Samples came from the United States, Italy and Spain, spanning acute and convalescent COVID-19. PBMCs, B-cell-depleted T cells, or T cells were the source of the cDNA or gDNA that made up the material.

This clone has a single count. CDR1 SGHNT and CDR2 YYREEE come from the germline V gene (reference sequence). With 4 bases clipped from V and 6 bases from J, the junction kept 7 bases outside the gene matches. The CDR3 extends over 14 amino acids. In the source study's methods: Estimation of nucleated cell counts was performed using reference gene primer amplification. Measured with immunoSEQ multiplex PCR; TCRdb has only the in-frame clones, and not every one. That table gives V, J and clone size, and the DNA gave D and trimming. The repertoire holds 150,000 to 200,000 clones, with about 85% as singletons.

J is TRBJ2-7 and V is TRBV5-4, with 10 bases that match TRBD2. The TCR sequence derives from a woman older than 75 with acute or convalescent COVID-19. Sequenced material: peripheral blood. The CDR3 protein is CASSLAGVGSEQYF. The DNA of the CDR3 is TGTGCCAGCAGCCTAGCGGGAGTAGGGAGCGAGCAGTACTTC.